Listed here are 20 T cell receptor beta chains from one sample, sequenced in a study of OX40 agonist ivuxolimab in advanced cancers. Assay: immunoSEQ multiplex PCR; the TCRdb copy retains only in-frame clones and omits some. The sample shows roughly 32,000 clones, approximately 80% of them seen only once. Sequences were derived from CD4+ or CD8+ T cells sorted from blood, sampled in a trial of the OX40 agonist ivuxolimab. These receptors came from an adult with an advanced solid tumor such as melanoma, head and neck, liver or kidney cancer.

This clone was recorded only once. The CDR3 DNA sequence: TGTGCCAGCATCTCGGACAGAGCGAACACCGGGGAGCTGTTTTTT. Residues: CASISDRANTGELFF. The chain recombines TRBV6-5 with TRBJ2-2; D might be TRBD1 (6 bases). This CDR3 is 15 amino acids long. The germline gives CDR1 MNHEY, CDR2 SVGAGI. V lost 7 bases, J lost 0 bases, and 12 bases lay in between.

The gene calls are TRBV10-1 and TRBJ2-3, with 8 bases lining up with TRBD1. Looked up from germline, CDR1 is WNHNN and CDR2 is SYGVQD (reference sequence). The junction had 22 bases not matched to a gene; V was cut back by 3 bases and J by 2 bases. The CDR3 covers 21 residues. The CDR3 protein is CASSDRGRVIGILGYTDTQYF. The CDR3 DNA reads TGCGCCAGCAGTGACAGGGGGCGCGTTATTGGGATCCTGGGATACACAGATACGCAGTATTTT.

The rearrangement joins TRBV5-4 to TRBJ2-1, with 12 nucleotides matching TRBD2. With 4 bases clipped from V and 0 bases from J, the junction kept 5 bases outside the gene matches. The germline CDR1 and CDR2 sequences are SGHNT and YYREEE (reference sequence). CDR3 size: 17 residues. CDR3 residues: CASSEGLAGNSYNEQFF. The DNA of the CDR3 is TGTGCCAGCAGCGAAGGACTAGCGGGGAACTCCTACAATGAGCAGTTCTTC.

V usage is TRBV6-5 and J usage is TRBJ2-1; 13 bases map to TRBD2. The germline gives CDR1 MNHEY, CDR2 SVGAGI. CDR3 length: 15 residues. The V segment lost 6 bases and the J segment 6 bases; nucleotides outside the gene matches: 5. The CDR3: CASSGGTSGANEQFF. In nucleotides, the CDR3 is TGTGCCAGCAGCGGCGGGACTAGCGGGGCCAATGAGCAGTTCTTC.

The rearrangement links TRBV4-2 to TRBJ1-2; D unclear. Germline assignment: CDR1 LGHNA and CDR2 YNFKEQ. Between the trimmed V and J ends, which lost 0 bases and 12 bases, there was a span of 14 bases. This CDR3 region has 13 residues. The CDR3 sequence is CASSQEDYSRNTF. CDR3 nucleotides: TGTGCCAGCAGCCAAGAAGATTACAGTAGGAACACCTTC.

Only one count was recorded for this clone. The chain couples TRBV6-6 to TRBJ1-3, with D uncertain. CDR1 is MNHNY and CDR2 is SVGAGI in the germline V gene (reference sequence). The V end lost 5 bases, the J end lost 0 bases, and 11 bases lay between the germline ends. CDR3 length: 15 residues. CDR3 region: CASSGGISSGNTIYF. In nucleotides, the CDR3 is TGTGCCAGCAGTGGAGGCATAAGCTCTGGAAACACCATATATTTT.

The V gene is TRBV9, the J gene TRBJ2-7; D might be TRBD2 (5 bases). The CDR3 length is 13 residues. Trimming shortened V by 4 bases and J by 0 bases, and 8 bases separated the two germline ends. In germline, CDR1 is SGDLS, CDR2 YYNGEE. DNA for the CDR3: TGTGCCAGCAGCTTAGACTACTCCTACGAGCAGTACTTC. Translating it yields CASSLDYSYEQYF.

The chain has TRBV6-5 and TRBJ2-5; 7 positions agree with TRBD1. The length of the CDR3 is 14 residues. The V segment lost 3 bases and the J segment 4 bases; nucleotides outside the gene matches: 5. Germline values: CDR1 MNHEY, CDR2 SVGAGI. The DNA for the CDR3 is TGTGCCAGCAGTTATAACTACAGGGGAGAGACCCAGTACTTC. Translation gives CASSYNYRGETQYF.

The CDR3 DNA is TGTGCCAGTTCGCTAGCGGGACAGTTCAATGAGCAGTTCTTC. Translated, it gives CASSLAGQFNEQFF. The J gene is TRBJ2-1, the V gene TRBV19; 9 bases align to TRBD2. V trimming: 8 bases; J trimming: 6 bases; junction bases outside the gene matches: 8. Germline V gene sequence: CDR1 LNHDA, CDR2 SQIVND (reference sequence). The CDR3 totals 14 residues.

CDR3 loop: CASSLGGRAKTGELFF. Written as DNA, the CDR3 is TGTGCCAGCAGTTTAGGCGGGAGGGCCAAAACCGGGGAGCTGTTTTTT. V gene TRBV28 combines with J gene TRBJ2-2; TRBD2 matches at 9 bases. Germline V gene sequence: CDR1 MDHEN, CDR2 SYDVKM. This CDR3 spans 16 amino acids. J was trimmed by 5 bases and V by 2 bases; bases with no gene match: 6.

Only a few counts were recorded for this clone. The CDR3 spells CASSKEIRQGCTGELFF. CDR3 bases: TGTGCCAGCAGCAAAGAGATTAGGCAGGGGTGCACCGGGGAGCTGTTTTTT. The V call is TRBV21-1, the J call TRBJ2-2; TRBD1 is the table's D call, not checked against the DNA. TRBV21-1 is a pseudogene segment. This CDR3 is built from 17 residues.

This clone was recorded a few times. The CDR3 sequence is CASSQDGLRTDTQYF. CDR3 nucleotides: TGTGCCAGCAGCCAAGACGGCTTGCGCACAGATACGCAGTATTTT. V usage is TRBV4-2 and J usage is TRBJ2-3, with no clear D. Germline CDR1 and CDR2: LGHNA and YNFKEQ. V was cut by 0 bases and J by 1 base, with 8 bases left in between. The CDR3 length is 15 residues.

The V call is TRBV6-5, the J call TRBJ1-5; TRBD1 agrees at 8 bases. With V trimmed by 6 bases and J by 0 bases, 4 bases remained unmatched. Germline V gives CDR1 MNHEY, CDR2 SVGAGI. The CDR3 loop spans 15 amino acids. The CDR3 protein is CASSRTGNSNQPQHF. As DNA, the CDR3 is TGTGCCAGCAGCCGGACAGGGAATAGCAATCAGCCCCAGCATTTT.

The chain uses TRBV28 and TRBJ2-3, with TRBD1 matching over 7 bases. After removal of 4 bases from V and 0 bases from J, the junction contained 7 bases not matched to a gene. CDR1 is MDHEN, CDR2 SYDVKM, per germline. The CDR3 spans 16 residues. The CDR3 nucleotides read TGTGCCAGCAGTTCAAACAGGGGCCCGAGCACAGATACGCAGTATTTT. Its translation: CASSSNRGPSTDTQYF.

This clone has more than one count but fewer than ten. The chain employs TRBV19 and TRBJ2-7; D is uncertain. The V gene's germline CDR1 is LNHDA and CDR2 SQIVND (reference sequence). Trimming shortened V by 3 bases and J by 6 bases, and 6 bases separated the two germline ends. The CDR3 is 11 amino acids. The CDR3 spells CASSMDSEQYF. CDR3 sequence (DNA): TGTGCCAGTAGTATGGATTCCGAGCAGTACTTC.

The chain links TRBV9 to TRBJ2-2, with D uncertain. Germline CDR1 is SGDLS and CDR2 is YYNGEE. The CDR3 spans 15 residues. V lost 0 bases and J 4 bases, leaving 10 bases between the germline ends. In DNA, the CDR3 is TGTGCCAGCAGCGTAGGCGCCAGAACCACCGGGGAGCTGTTTTTT. It translates to CASSVGARTTGELFF.

The chain carries TRBV7-9 and TRBJ2-2; D is perhaps TRBD1 or TRBD2 (5 bases each). V lost 5 bases and J 5 bases, leaving 18 bases between the germline ends. The CDR3 is 16 amino acids. Germline V gene lookup returns CDR1 SEHNR and CDR2 FQNEAQ (reference sequence). CDR3 loop: CASSQWGTGKTGELFF. In DNA, the CDR3 is TGTGCCAGCAGCCAATGGGGGACGGGGAAAACCGGGGAGCTGTTTTTT.

The chain carries TRBV15 and TRBJ1-1; D not resolved. Germline V gene sequence: CDR1 LNHNV, CDR2 YYDKDF (reference sequence). This CDR3 contains 17 residues. V was cut by 5 bases and J by 1 base, with 20 bases left in between. The CDR3 region has the DNA TGTGCCACCAGCGGAAACTCACCTCGGCAGCCGAACACTGAAGCTTTCTTT. Translation gives CATSGNSPRQPNTEAFF.

The chain joins TRBV6-1 to TRBJ1-6; weak D call: TRBD1 (6 bases). CDR1 and CDR2 (germline): MNHNS, SASEGT. The CDR3 totals 13 residues. The V end was cut by 3 bases, the J end by 14 bases, with 14 bases between. The CDR3 sequence is CASSDLTGQALHF. The DNA of the CDR3 is TGTGCCAGCAGTGACCTAACAGGGCAGGCCCTCCACTTT.

On this clone itself: This may arise from a read error, as a much more abundant clone is one base away. The chain recombines TRBV7-2 with TRBJ2-5; no definite D call. Gene TRBJ2-7 matches the end of the DNA better, so the J call may be wrong. The CDR3 has 11 amino acids. Germline CDR1 SGHTA, CDR2 FQGNSA. The CDR3 sequence is CASSFSYEQYF. The CDR3 nucleotides are TGTGCCAGCAGCTTCTCCTACGAGCAGTACTTC.